This T cell receptor (beta chain) is from a study of blood T cell repertoires in COVID-19. Study details: Donors in the United States, Italy and Spain gave samples during acute or convalescent COVID-19. From T cells, B-cell-depleted T cells, or PBMCs came the material, which was cDNA or gDNA.

Original processing methods: The authors estimated nucleated cell counts from reference gene primer amplification. TCRdb's copy holds only in-frame clones and misses some; the assay was immunoSEQ multiplex PCR. The V and J calls and the clone size are those of that table, but D and trimming were determined from the DNA. The table has roughly 80,000 clones, about 84% seen once. This CDR3 is 14 amino acids long. Looked up from germline, CDR1 is SNHLY and CDR2 is FYNNEI. V shed 10 bases and J 3 bases; nucleotides not matched to a gene: 12. The TCR comes from a human donor in a cohort sampled during active COVID-19. What was sequenced was peripheral blood. This chain connects TRBV2 to TRBJ2-7; 7 bases line up with TRBD2. The CDR3 region is CANYGQGGGYEQYF. The CDR3 DNA reads as TGTGCCAACTACGGGCAGGGCGGGGGCTACGAGCAGTACTTC.